This TCR beta chain emerged from a study of shared clonotypes between healthy human individuals. Regarding the study as a whole: Generally, naive subsets (rather than memory subsets) showed larger estimated richness. Tissues were not sampled, only blood, and their repertoires likely differ.

This clone was recorded only once. The antigen is unknown. Other DNA sequences in this specimen translate into the identical CDR3. Germline values: CDR1 MDHEN, CDR2 SYDVKM. This CDR3 spans 13 amino acids. With 6 bases removed from V and 0 bases from J, the gap between germline ends came to 6 bases. Genomic DNA belonging to each subset was distributed in equal measure over several immunoSEQ plates. Only in-frame clones appear in the TCRdb table, and some are missing; sequencing was by immunoSEQ multiplex PCR. The repertoire holds millions of clones, with more than 80% as singletons. Sequenced input: naive CD4+ T cells from PBMCs. Subset of the sample: CD45RA+ positively selected. This TCR was recovered from a man in his late teens or twenties in good health. Some clones in this sample may be carry-over from other donors' samples. The chain carries TRBV28 and TRBJ1-3, with no clear D. The CDR3 DNA reads as TGTGCCAGCAGCCTACCCTCTGGAAACACCATATATTTT. Translating it yields CASSLPSGNTIYF.